This T cell receptor (beta chain) was found in a study of brain T cells in children with intractable seizures. TCRdb's table, derived via immunoSEQ multiplex PCR, lists solely in-frame clones and lacks some. Of about 20,000 clones in the sample, 94% were seen once. There are 11 residues in the CDR3. Germline assignment: CDR1 MNHEY and CDR2 SMNVEV (reference sequence). The ends were cut back, 8 bases at V and 2 bases at J, with 5 bases in the middle. The sequenced cases were selected for having the highest brain T cell transcript signatures. The V call is TRBV27, the J call TRBJ2-3, with D unresolved. This receptor was taken from a boy between 10 and 17 years old with focal cortical dysplasia and intractable seizures. The starting material was peripheral blood, obtained at surgery. CDR3 protein: CASGYTDTQYF. The CDR3 nucleotides read TGTGCCAGCGGCTACACAGATACGCAGTATTTT.